Given below is one T cell receptor delta chain in context. This sample was included in a study of gamma-delta T cells after stem cell transplantation. CDR1 is GEAIGNYY, CDR2 EKD, per germline. This CDR3 is 17 amino acids long. With 3 bases clipped from V and 1 base from J, the junction kept 8 bases outside the gene matches. With CATT, TCRdb re-called clones from the RT-PCR reads. Found here are about 5,700 delta-chain clones, roughly 2% of them singletons; the top ten hold around 19%. Sequencing was done on a sample of gamma-delta T cells. The sequence came from a human donor. It is not recorded whose cells these are; they may come from a transplant donor. The V and J genes are TRDV2 and TRDJ1; 12 bases match TRDD3. Here the CDR3 DNA reads TGTGCCTGTGACCAAGTACTGGGGGATACCCCCACCGATAAACTCATCTTT. Translating it yields CACDQVLGDTPTDKLIF.